Listed below are T cell receptor beta chains from one sample, sequenced in a study of breast tumors, draining lymph nodes, adjacent tissues. Via MiXCR, TCRdb re-called the multiplex PCR reads, giving one row per CDR3 protein. This sample yields some 120,000 distinct CDR3 sequences, of which 21% are seen a single time; 2% to 2.5% belongs to the top ten. Input material: axillary lymph node tissue. The receptors here all came from a female donor with breast cancer. Some clones in this sample may be carry-over from other donors' samples. The CDR3 runs from the conserved cysteine through the conserved F or W. Fields, in order: J gene, D gene, V gene, clone size, CDR3 DNA, CDR3 protein. D genes are given only for firm matches. Clone size is shown for a subset of rows, as once, few, many or a class of expanded clone.

TRBJ1-4 NA TRBV20-1 NA TGCAGTGCTAGCCCCGCCCGACCAACTAATGAAAAGCTGTTTTTT CSASPARPTNEKLFF
TRBJ1-4 NA TRBV7-9 NA TGTGCCAGCAGCCTGACCCAAGTTAATGAAAAACTGTTTTTT CASSLTQVNEKLFF
TRBJ1-5 TRBD1 TRBV20-1 many TGCAGTGCGGGGACAGGGTTCAGTCAGCCCCAGCATTTT CSAGTGFSQPQHF
TRBJ2-7 NA TRBV7-9 many TGTGCCAGCAGCCCCATGACAGGCTCAGAGCAGTACTTC CASSPMTGSEQYF
TRBJ2-3 TRBD2 TRBV20-1 many TGCAGTGCTAGAGAATTCCGTAGCGGGACAGATACGCAGTATTTT CSAREFRSGTDTQYF
TRBJ2-2 TRBD1 TRBV12-5 many TGTGCTAGTGGTTTGCTGACGACAGGGCACACCGGGGAGCTGTTTTTT CASGLLTTGHTGELFF
TRBJ2-3 NA TRBV13 many TGTGCCAGCAGCACCCAACAATCCAGCACAGATACGCAGTATTTT CASSTQQSSTDTQYF
TRBJ2-7 NA TRBV20-1 many TGCAGTGCTAGCCCACCTAGCGCCAGCTCCTACGAGCAGTACTTC CSASPPSASSYEQYF
TRBJ1-1 NA TRBV10-3 NA TGTGCCATCAAAACGGGCCCGGGGGGTGCTGAAGCTTTCTTT CAIKTGPGGAEAFF
TRBJ2-7 NA TRBV28 many TGTGCCAGCAGTAGCAACGAGTCCGGGGAGCAGTACTTC CASSSNESGEQYF
TRBJ1-2 TRBD1 TRBV5-4 many TGTGCCAGCAGCTCTGGGACAGGGGGCAGTGATTATGGCTACACCTTC CASSSGTGGSDYGYTF
TRBJ1-2 NA TRBV19 many TGTGCCAGTAGTATTCGGCCAAGTGACCTCGCCTATGGCTACACCTTC CASSIRPSDLAYGYTF
TRBJ2-1 NA TRBV6-5 many TGTGCCAGCTCCAACGGAGAGGCCGGCGATGAGCAGTTCTTC CASSNGEAGDEQFF
TRBJ2-3 TRBD2 TRBV25-1 many TGTGCCAGCAGCGCTTCTGGGGGGGTCCGGACAGATACGCAGTATTTT CASSASGGVRTDTQYF
TRBJ1-5 NA TRBV20-1 many TGCAGTGCTAGAGATCAGTGGAATCAGCCCCAGCATTTT CSARDQWNQPQHF
TRBJ1-5 NA TRBV7-9 many TGTGCCAGCAGTCGGGGAGACAATCAGCCCCAGCATTTT CASSRGDNQPQHF
TRBJ2-7 NA TRBV29-1 many TGCAGCGTTGAGGGGGAACGACCCTACGAGCAGTACTTC CSVEGERPYEQYF
TRBJ2-2 NA TRBV5-4 many TGTGCCAGCAGCTTCCGGTCAGGGTACGGCACCGGGGAGCTGTTTTTT CASSFRSGYGTGELFF
TRBJ2-1 TRBD2 TRBV7-2 many TGTGCCAGCAGCTCTCCGGGACTAGCGGTGGATGAGCAGTTCTTC CASSSPGLAVDEQFF
TRBJ1-2 TRBD1 TRBV20-1 many TGCAGTGCTTACCACCGGGACAGGGGACGCTATGGCTACACCTTC CSAYHRDRGRYGYTF
TRBJ2-1 TRBD2 TRBV11-3 many TGTGCCAGCAGCCCCGAGGGACTAGTAGGGTTCGATGAGCAGTTCTTC CASSPEGLVGFDEQFF
TRBJ1-5 NA TRBV10-2 many TGCGCCAGCAGTGATGGGCAGCATCATAGCAATCAGCCCCAGCATTTT CASSDGQHHSNQPQHF
TRBJ2-3 TRBD1 TRBV7-3 NA TGTGCCAGCAGCCCACCGGGACAGCAAGGCCCTAGCACAGATACGCAGTATTTT CASSPPGQQGPSTDTQYF
TRBJ2-6 NA TRBV20-1 few TGCAGTGCTAGAGATCGCAGGGGGGGACATTACTCTGGGGCCAACGTCCTGACTTTC CSARDRRGGHYSGANVLTF
TRBJ2-1 NA TRBV20-1 many TGCAGTGCTCTACGCAGGTACCTAGGAGATGAGCAGTTCTTC CSALRRYLGDEQFF
TRBJ2-2 NA TRBV5-5 many TGTGCCAGCAGCTTGGAACCAGCAAACACCGGGGAGCTGTTTTTT CASSLEPANTGELFF
TRBJ2-7 TRBD1 TRBV12-3/TRBV12-4 many TGTGCCAGCAGCCCGGGACAGAGCTACGAGCAGTACTTC CASSPGQSYEQYF
TRBJ2-3 TRBD2 TRBV20-1 many TGCACCCTAGTCGGCGGAGCGGGGTATTGGACAGATACGCAGTATTTT CTLVGGAGYWTDTQYF
TRBJ2-5 TRBD2 TRBV25-1 many TGTGCCAGCAGTGGATGGGACTACCCTCAGGAGACCCAGTACTTC CASSGWDYPQETQYF
TRBJ2-7 NA TRBV7-8 many TGTGCCAGCAGCTTCTACCAGCGGCAGGGATATTACGAGCAGTACTTC CASSFYQRQGYYEQYF
TRBJ1-2 NA TRBV6-5 many TGTGCCAGCAGTTACAGGCGGGGGGACTATGGCTACACCTTC CASSYRRGDYGYTF
TRBJ1-2 TRBD1 TRBV29-1 many TGCAGCGTCATCGGGGCGGACAGGGCAGGAGGCTACACCTTC CSVIGADRAGGYTF
TRBJ1-2 NA TRBV2 many TGTGCCAGCAGTGGGGGGGGATATGGCTACACCTTC CASSGGGYGYTF
TRBJ2-1 TRBD2 TRBV7-3 many TGTGCCAGCAGCCCCCAGCGGGAGTGGTCCTACAATGAGCAGTTCTTC CASSPQREWSYNEQFF
TRBJ2-7 NA TRBV6-6 many TGTGCCAGCAGTTCTCCGCCTAGTGAGCAGTACTTC CASSSPPSEQYF
TRBJ2-3 NA TRBV30 NA TGTGCCTGGAGTGGGGGTAGCGAAAGCACAGATACGCAGTATTTT CAWSGGSESTDTQYF
TRBJ2-1 NA TRBV6-1 many TGTGCCAGCAGTACCGGGCCCAAGGACCACAATGAGCAGTTCTTC CASSTGPKDHNEQFF
TRBJ2-5 TRBD2 TRBV3-1 many TGTGCCAGCAGCCAAGGCCCTGGGGGGACTAGCGGAGGAGGAGAGACCCAGTACTTC CASSQGPGGTSGGGETQYF
TRBJ1-2 TRBD1 TRBV19 many TGTGCCAGTAGTGCCCATAGGACAGGGCCCAACTATGGCTACACCTTC CASSAHRTGPNYGYTF
TRBJ2-3 NA TRBV6-2/TRBV6-3 NA TGTGCCAGCAGTTTCGTGTCCGGAAACACAGATACGCAGTATTTT CASSFVSGNTDTQYF
TRBJ1-4 NA TRBV19 many TGTGCCAGCTCGGTAGGGGCTAATGAAAAACTGTTTTTT CASSVGANEKLFF
TRBJ2-1 NA TRBV9 many TGTGCCAGCAGCGTAGCTGCCAACTACAATGAGCAGTTCTTC CASSVAANYNEQFF
TRBJ2-1 NA TRBV28 NA TGTGCCAGCAGTTTAAGTTTAACCCACAATGAGCAGTTCTTC CASSLSLTHNEQFF
TRBJ2-1 NA TRBV6-4 many TGTGCCAGCAGTGAACTGAGCCATGAGCAGTTCTTC CASSELSHEQFF
TRBJ2-5 NA TRBV12-5 many TGTGCTAGTGGTTTGTCTTACAGGACGGAGACCCAGTACTTC CASGLSYRTETQYF